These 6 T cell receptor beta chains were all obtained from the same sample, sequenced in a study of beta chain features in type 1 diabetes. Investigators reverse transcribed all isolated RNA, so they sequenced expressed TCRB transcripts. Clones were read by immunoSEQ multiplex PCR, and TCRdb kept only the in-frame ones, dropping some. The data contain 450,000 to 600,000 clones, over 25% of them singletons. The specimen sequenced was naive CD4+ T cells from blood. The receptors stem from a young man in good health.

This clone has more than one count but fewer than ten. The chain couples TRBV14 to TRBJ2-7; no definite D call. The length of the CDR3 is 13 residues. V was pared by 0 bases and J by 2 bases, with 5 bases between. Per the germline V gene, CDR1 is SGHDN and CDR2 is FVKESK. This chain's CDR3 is CASSQERAYEQYF. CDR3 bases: TGTGCCAGCAGCCAAGAAAGGGCCTACGAGCAGTACTTC.

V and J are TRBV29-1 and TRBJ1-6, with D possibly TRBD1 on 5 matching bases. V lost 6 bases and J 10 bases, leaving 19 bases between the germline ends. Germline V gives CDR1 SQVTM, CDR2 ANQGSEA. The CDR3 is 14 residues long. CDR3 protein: CSVRDGRASSPLHF. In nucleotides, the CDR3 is TGCAGCGTCCGGGACGGTCGGGCCTCCTCACCCCTCCACTTT.

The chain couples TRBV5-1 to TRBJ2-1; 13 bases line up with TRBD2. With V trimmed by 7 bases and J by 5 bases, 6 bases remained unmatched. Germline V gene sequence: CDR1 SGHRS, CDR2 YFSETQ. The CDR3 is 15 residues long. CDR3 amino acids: CASCKLAGGNNEQFF. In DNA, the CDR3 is TGCGCCAGCTGCAAACTAGCGGGAGGGAACAATGAGCAGTTCTTC.

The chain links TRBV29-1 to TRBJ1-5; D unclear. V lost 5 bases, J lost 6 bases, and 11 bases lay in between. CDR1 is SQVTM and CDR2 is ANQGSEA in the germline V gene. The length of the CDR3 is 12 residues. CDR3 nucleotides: TGCAGCGTTTCGAATAAAAGTCAGCCCCAGCATTTT. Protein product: CSVSNKSQPQHF. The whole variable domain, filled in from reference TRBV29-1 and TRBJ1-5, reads SAVISQKPSRDICQRGTSLTIQCQVDSQVTMMFWYRQQPGQSLTLIATANQGSEATYESGFVIDKFPISRPNLTFSTLTVSNMSPEDSSIYLCSVSNKSQPQHFGDGTRLSIL.

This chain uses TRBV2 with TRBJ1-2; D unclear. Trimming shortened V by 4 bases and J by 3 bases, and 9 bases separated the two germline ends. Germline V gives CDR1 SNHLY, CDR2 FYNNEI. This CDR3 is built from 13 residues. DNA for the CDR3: TGTGCCAGCAGTGTAGGCGGGGACTATGGCTACACCTTC. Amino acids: CASSVGGDYGYTF.

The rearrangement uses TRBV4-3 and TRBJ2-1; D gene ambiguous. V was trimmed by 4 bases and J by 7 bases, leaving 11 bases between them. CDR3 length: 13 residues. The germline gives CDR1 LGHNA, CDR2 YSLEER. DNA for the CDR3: TGCGCCAGCAGCCCCAGTGGTGGAAATGAGCAGTTCTTC. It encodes CASSPSGGNEQFF.